This TCR beta chain came from a study of cytomegalovirus exposure and HLA in healthy donors. Whole-study results and caveats: TCR beta chains numbering about 160 were designated cytomegalovirus-associated.

This CDR3 is 14 amino acids long. This clone was seen once. Antigen: not known. Primers for the PCR totalled 60 Vbeta and 13 Jbeta. Using immunoSEQ multiplex PCR, the repertoire was profiled, and TCRdb retains in-frame clones only, with some absent. Seen here are about 130,000 clones, roughly 69% observed once, and the top ten hold about 2.6%. The sequence came from a human donor in good health. Sequences were obtained from PBMCs. This sequence joins TRBV12-1 and TRBJ2-1; the tabulated D call, TRBD2, remains unverified against the DNA. TRBV12-1 is classified as a pseudogene. CDR3 nucleotide sequence: TGTGCCAGCAGCTCTGGACGGGGGTACAATGAGCAGTTCTTC. As protein: CASSSGRGYNEQFF.